A selection of T cell receptor beta chains follows, all from one sample in a study of blood T cells in healthy people across ages. TCRdb fed the 5' RACE reads into MiXCR, producing one record per CDR3 protein. The sample carries over a million distinct CDR3 sequences, about 43% recorded once. The sample was blood. These TCRs come from a woman aged 18 to 35 in good health. CDR3s leave out the opening cysteine and the closing phenylalanine or tryptophan.

V: TRBV7-9; J: TRBJ2-7; CDR3: ASRSSGARSYEQY
V: TRBV24-1; J: TRBJ1-1; CDR3: ATTSRCVVPTGEAF
V: TRBV14; J: TRBJ2-3; CDR3: ASSHSGTSGSHRY
V: TRBV20-1; J: TRBJ2-1; CDR3: SVNPGLAGNEQF
V: TRBV5-1; J: TRBJ2-5; CDR3: ASTSQGVQETQY
V: TRBV11-1; J: TRBJ2-7; CDR3: ASSHGLGGTYEQY
V: TRBV20-1; J: TRBJ2-7; CDR3: SATDPVAGGDEQY
V: TRBV6-2/TRBV6-3; J: TRBJ2-3; CDR3: ASTVGWGGSTQY
V: TRBV12-3/TRBV12-4; J: TRBJ2-5; CDR3: ASSFNGETQY
V: TRBV6-5; J: TRBJ2-7; CDR3: ASSRTSISYEQY
V: TRBV10-3; J: TRBJ2-2; CDR3: AITGDRGFGELF
V: TRBV11-2; J: TRBJ1-4; CDR3: ASSPLFGEKLF
V: TRBV7-9; J: TRBJ1-5; CDR3: ASQGSSNQPQH
V: TRBV30; J: TRBJ1-1; CDR3: AWSSRISDREGTEAF
V: TRBV20-1; J: TRBJ2-7; CDR3: SARVEQAGAYEQY
V: TRBV20-1; J: TRBJ1-1; CDR3: SARSQGKDAF
V: TRBV29-1; J: .; CDR3: SVEVGQGGEQY
V: TRBV6-2/TRBV6-3; J: .; CDR3: ASSYSMPPGTVTNEQY
V: TRBV20-1; J: TRBJ2-1; CDR3: SARGAGQRGEYNEQF
V: TRBV6-6; J: TRBJ1-1; CDR3: ASSGRGLEAF
V: TRBV28; J: TRBJ2-6; CDR3: ASSFKAGGGAGANVLT
V: TRBV21-1; J: TRBJ1-5; CDR3: ASSQREIYSNQPQH
V: TRBV21-1; J: TRBJ2-5; CDR3: ASSKALFGPGGQRGQETQY
V: TRBV4-1; J: TRBJ2-7; CDR3: ASSQEKGRAGGLYEQY
V: TRBV10-3; J: TRBJ1-3; CDR3: AISEEVYSGNTIY
V: TRBV10-3; J: TRBJ1-2; CDR3: AISETGYDYT
V: TRBV6-6; J: TRBJ2-4; CDR3: ASSPGGGSPQY
V: TRBV12-3/TRBV12-4; J: TRBJ2-5; CDR3: ASSFRETQY
V: TRBV20-1; J: TRBJ2-5; CDR3: SAKGLAAYQETQY
V: TRBV11-3; J: TRBJ1-6; CDR3: ASRRRGPRNSPLH
V: TRBV3-1; J: TRBJ2-3; CDR3: ASSQVGGLSTDTQY
V: TRBV2; J: TRBJ2-3; CDR3: ASRQGGGDTQY
V: TRBV6-5; J: TRBJ1-1; CDR3: ASRPQGTDEAF
V: TRBV6-5; J: TRBJ2-7; CDR3: ASSRILSYEQY
V: TRBV29-1; J: .; CDR3: SVERPDGSYNEQY
V: TRBV18; J: TRBJ2-5; CDR3: ASSPNDFQETQY
V: TRBV4-2; J: TRBJ2-5; CDR3: ASSRSDSQETQY
V: TRBV7-8; J: TRBJ2-1; CDR3: ASSAGLAGVSGEQF
V: TRBV10-3; J: TRBJ2-3; CDR3: ATRTSGGTDTQY